This TCR beta chain emerged from a study of blood T cell repertoires in COVID-19. The CDR3 has 13 residues. Germline trimming cut 5 bases from V and 4 bases from J; bases unmatched to any gene: 5. Measured with immunoSEQ multiplex PCR; TCRdb has only the in-frame clones, and not every one. The repertoire has around 260,000 clones, approximately 86% of them found once; the top ten carry just under 2%. The TCR comes from a young man with active or convalescent COVID-19. The rearrangement uses TRBV12-3 or TRBV12-4 and TRBJ2-7; TRBD2 matches 7 bases. Sequenced: peripheral blood. The CDR3 DNA sequence: TGTGCCAGCAGTAAAAGCGGGGAGTACGAGCAGTACTTC. Amino acids: CASSKSGEYEQYF.